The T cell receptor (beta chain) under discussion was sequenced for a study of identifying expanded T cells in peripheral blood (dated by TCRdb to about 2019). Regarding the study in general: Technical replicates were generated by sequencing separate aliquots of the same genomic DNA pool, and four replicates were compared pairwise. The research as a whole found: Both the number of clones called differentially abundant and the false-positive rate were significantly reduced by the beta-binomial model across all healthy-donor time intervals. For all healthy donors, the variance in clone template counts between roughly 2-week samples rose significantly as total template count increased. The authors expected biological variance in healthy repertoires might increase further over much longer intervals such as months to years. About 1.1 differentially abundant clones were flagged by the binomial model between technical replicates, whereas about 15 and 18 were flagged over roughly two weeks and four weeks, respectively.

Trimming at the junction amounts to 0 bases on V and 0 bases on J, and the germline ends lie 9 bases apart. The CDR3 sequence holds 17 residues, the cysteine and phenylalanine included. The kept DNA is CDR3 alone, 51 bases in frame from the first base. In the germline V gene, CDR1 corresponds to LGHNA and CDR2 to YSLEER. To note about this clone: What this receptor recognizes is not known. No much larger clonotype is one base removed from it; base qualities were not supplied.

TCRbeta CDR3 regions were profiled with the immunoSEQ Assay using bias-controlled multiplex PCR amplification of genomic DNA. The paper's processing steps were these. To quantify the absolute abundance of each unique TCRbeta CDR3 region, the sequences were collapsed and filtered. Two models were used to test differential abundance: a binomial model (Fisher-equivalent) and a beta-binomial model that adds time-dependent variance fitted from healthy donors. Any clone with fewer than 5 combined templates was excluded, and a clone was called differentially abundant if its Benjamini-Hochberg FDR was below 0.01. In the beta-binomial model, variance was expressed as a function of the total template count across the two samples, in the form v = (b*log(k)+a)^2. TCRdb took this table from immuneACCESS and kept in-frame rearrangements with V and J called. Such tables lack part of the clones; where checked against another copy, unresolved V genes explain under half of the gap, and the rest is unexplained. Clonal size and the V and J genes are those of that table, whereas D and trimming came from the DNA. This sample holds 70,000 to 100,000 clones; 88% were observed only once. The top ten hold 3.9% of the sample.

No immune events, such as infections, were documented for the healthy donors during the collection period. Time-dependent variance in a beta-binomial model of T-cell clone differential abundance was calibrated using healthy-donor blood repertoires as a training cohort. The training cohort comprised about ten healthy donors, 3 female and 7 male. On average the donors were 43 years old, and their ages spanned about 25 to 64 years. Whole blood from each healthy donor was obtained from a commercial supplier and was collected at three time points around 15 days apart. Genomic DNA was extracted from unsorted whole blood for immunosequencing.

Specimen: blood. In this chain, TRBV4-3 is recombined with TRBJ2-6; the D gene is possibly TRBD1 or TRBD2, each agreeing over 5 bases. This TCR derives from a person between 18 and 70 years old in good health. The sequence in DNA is TGCGCCAGCAGCCAAGACACAGGAGGCTCTGGGGCCAACGTCCTGACTTTC. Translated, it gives CASSQDTGGSGANVLTF.